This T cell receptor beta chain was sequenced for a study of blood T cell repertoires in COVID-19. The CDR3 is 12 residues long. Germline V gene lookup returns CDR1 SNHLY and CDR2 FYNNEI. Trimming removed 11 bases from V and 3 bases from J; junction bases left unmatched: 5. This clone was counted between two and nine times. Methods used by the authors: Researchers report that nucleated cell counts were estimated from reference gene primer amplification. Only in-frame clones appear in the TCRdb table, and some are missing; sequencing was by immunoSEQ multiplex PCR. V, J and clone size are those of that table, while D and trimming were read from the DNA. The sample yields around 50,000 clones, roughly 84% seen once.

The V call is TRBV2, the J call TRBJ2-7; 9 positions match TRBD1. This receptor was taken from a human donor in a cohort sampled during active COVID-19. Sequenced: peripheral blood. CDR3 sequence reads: CAGRDRDYEQYF. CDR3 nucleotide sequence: TGTGCCGGCCGGGACAGGGACTACGAGCAGTACTTC.